The text below deals with one TCR beta chain. Its matching antigen is unknown. A junction end diverges from the germline sequence, so it may reflect a read error. The V gene's germline CDR1 is SEHNR and CDR2 FQNEAQ (reference sequence). CDR3 length equals 16 residues. Primers included in the PCR were 60 Vbeta and 13 Jbeta primers. Repertoires were generated with immunoSEQ multiplex PCR, while TCRdb's copy carries only in-frame clones and drops some. In the table there are roughly 110,000 clones, around 80% of which are singletons. This entry is derived from a study of cytomegalovirus exposure and HLA in healthy donors. Notes on the study in general: A later analysis reportedly found fewer N-insertions in an Asian-associated ancestry cluster than the roughly 680-donor mean.

The TCR was taken from a man aged 25 to 45 in good health and CMV-seropositive. The sample taken for sequencing was PBMCs. V and J are TRBV7-9 and TRBJ2-2; 8 bases align to TRBD2. The CDR3 here is CSSTSPGGPSTGELFF. For the CDR3, the DNA is TGTTCCAGCACCTCTCCGGGGGGGCCTAGCACCGGGGAGCTGTTTTTT.